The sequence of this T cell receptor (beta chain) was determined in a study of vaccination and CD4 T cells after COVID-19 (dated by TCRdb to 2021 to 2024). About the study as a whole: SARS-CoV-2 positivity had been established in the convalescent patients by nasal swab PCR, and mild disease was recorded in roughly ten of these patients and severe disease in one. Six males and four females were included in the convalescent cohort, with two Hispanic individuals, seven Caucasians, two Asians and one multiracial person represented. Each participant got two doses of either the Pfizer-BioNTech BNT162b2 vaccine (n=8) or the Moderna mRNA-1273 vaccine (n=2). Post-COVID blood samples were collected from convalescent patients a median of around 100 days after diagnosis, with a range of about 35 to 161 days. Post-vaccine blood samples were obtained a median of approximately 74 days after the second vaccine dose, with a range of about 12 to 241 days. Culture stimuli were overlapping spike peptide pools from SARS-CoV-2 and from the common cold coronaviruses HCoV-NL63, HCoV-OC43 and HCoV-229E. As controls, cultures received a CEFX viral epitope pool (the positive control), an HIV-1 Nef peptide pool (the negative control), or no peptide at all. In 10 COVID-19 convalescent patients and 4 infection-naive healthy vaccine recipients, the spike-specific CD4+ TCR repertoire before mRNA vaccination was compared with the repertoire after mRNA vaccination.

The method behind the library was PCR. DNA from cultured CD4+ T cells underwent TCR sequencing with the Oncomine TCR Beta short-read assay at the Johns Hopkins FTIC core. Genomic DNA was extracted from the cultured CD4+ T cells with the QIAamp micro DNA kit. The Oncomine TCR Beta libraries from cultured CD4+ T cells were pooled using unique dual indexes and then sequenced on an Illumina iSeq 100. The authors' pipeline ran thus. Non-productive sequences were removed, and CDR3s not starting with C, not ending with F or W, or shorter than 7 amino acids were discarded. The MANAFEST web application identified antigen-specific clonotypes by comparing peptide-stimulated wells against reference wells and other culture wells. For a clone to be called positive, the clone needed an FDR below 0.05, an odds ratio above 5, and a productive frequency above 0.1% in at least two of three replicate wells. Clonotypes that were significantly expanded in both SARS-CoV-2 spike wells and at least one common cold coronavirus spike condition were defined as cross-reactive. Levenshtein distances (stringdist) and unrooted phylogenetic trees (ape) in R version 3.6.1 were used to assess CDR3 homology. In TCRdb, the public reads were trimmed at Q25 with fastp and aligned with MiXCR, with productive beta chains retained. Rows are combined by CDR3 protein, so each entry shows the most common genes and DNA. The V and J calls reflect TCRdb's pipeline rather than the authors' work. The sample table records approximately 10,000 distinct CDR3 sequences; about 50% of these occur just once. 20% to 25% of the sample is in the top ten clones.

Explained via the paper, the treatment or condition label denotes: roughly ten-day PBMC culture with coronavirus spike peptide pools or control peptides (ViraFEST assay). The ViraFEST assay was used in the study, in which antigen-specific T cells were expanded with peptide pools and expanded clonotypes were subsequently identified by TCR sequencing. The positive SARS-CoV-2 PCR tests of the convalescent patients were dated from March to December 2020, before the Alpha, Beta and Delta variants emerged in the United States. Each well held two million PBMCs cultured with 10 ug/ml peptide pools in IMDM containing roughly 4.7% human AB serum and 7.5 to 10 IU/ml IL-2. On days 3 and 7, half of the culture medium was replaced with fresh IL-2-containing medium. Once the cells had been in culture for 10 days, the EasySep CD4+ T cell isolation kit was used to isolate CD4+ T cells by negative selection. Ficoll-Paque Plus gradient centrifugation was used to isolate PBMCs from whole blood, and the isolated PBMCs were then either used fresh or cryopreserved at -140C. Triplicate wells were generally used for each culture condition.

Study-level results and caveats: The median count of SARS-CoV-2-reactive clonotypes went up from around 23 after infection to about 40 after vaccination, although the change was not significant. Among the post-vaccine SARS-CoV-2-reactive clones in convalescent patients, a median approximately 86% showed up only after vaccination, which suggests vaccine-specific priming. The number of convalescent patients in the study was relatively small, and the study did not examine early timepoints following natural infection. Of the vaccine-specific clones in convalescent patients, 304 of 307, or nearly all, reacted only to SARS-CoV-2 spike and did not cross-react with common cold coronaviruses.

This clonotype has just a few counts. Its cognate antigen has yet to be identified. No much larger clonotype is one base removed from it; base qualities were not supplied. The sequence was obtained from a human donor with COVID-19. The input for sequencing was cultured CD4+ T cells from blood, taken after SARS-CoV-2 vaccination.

The CDR3 reads CASSISGQGDNSPLHF. In nucleotides, the sequence is TGTGCCAGTAGTATTAGCGGACAGGGCGATAATTCACCCCTCCACTTT. The chain couples TRBV19 to TRBJ1-6; 8 central bases correspond to TRBD1. Looking up the germline V gene (reference sequence) yields CDR1 LNHDA and CDR2 SQIVND. The CDR3 spans 16 residues, from the cysteine through the phenylalanine. The DNA shown is the 48-base CDR3, in frame from base 1. The junction shows trimming of 3 bases on V and 5 bases on J, and the gene matches do not reach 6 bases of it. When the CDR3 is completed using the reference TRBV19 and TRBJ1-6 genes on either side, the full variable domain is DGGITQSPKYLFRKEGQNVTLSCEQNLNHDAMYWYRQDPGQGLRLIYYSQIVNDFQKGDIAEGYSVSREKKESFPLTVTSAQKNPTAFYLCASSISGQGDNSPLHFGNGTRLTVT.